A single sample is the source of the 20 T cell receptor beta chains below, sequenced in a study of cytomegalovirus exposure and HLA in healthy donors. 60 Vbeta and 13 Jbeta primers were used in PCR. TCRdb's table, derived via immunoSEQ multiplex PCR, lists solely in-frame clones and lacks some. The repertoire table contains roughly 150,000 clones. The sequencing sample was made of PBMCs. These receptors all stem from a woman between 50 and 59 years old in good health and CMV-seronegative.

The CDR3 spells CASSYSRDRGYEQYF. For the CDR3, the DNA is TGTGCCAGCAGTTACTCGCGGGACAGGGGTTACGAGCAGTACTTC. The chain employs TRBV6-5 and TRBJ2-7; 10 positions agree with TRBD1. Trimming took 0 bases from V and 4 from J; bases not matched to a gene: 3. Per the germline V gene, CDR1 is MNHEY and CDR2 is SVGAGI. This CDR3 is built from 15 residues.

As DNA, the CDR3 is TGTGCCAGCAGTCCCCGAGGCAGGGTCCACGAGCAGTACTTC. Translating it yields CASSPRGRVHEQYF. V gene TRBV6-5 combines with J gene TRBJ2-7, with a possible D match to TRBD1 (5 bases). Between the trimmed V and J ends, which lost 5 bases and 5 bases, there was a span of 16 bases. CDR3 length: 14 amino acids. In germline, CDR1 is MNHEY, CDR2 SVGAGI.

J is TRBJ2-6 and V is TRBV18, with D hard to call. Trimming took 4 bases from V and 0 from J, leaving 13 bases between them. The CDR3 is made up of 17 amino acids. The germline V gene encodes CDR1 KGHSH and CDR2 LQKENI. DNA for the CDR3: TGTGCCAGCTCACTTAGTACACAGCTCTCTGGGGCCAACGTCCTGACTTTC. As protein: CASSLSTQLSGANVLTF.

V usage is TRBV18 and J usage is TRBJ2-7; weak D call: TRBD1 (6 bases). The V gene lost 2 bases and the J gene lost 5 bases, with 16 bases spanning the gap. In germline, CDR1 is KGHSH, CDR2 LQKENI. The CDR3 loop spans 15 amino acids. The CDR3 nucleotides are TGTGCCAGCTCACCAACAGGGTCCGAGTATAACGAGCAGTACTTC. Translated: CASSPTGSEYNEQYF.

The chain combines TRBV6-5 with TRBJ2-3, with a weak D call TRBD1 (7 bases). Trimming left V 10 bases short and J 7 bases short, with 21 bases between. This CDR3 region has 14 residues. The V gene's germline CDR1 is MNHEY and CDR2 SVGAGI. The CDR3 DNA reads as TGTGCCACCCAGGGGGGCCAGACGAGGAATACGCAGTATTTT. This codes for CATQGGQTRNTQYF.

The J gene is TRBJ2-2, the V gene TRBV11-3; D not certain. The CDR3 is 14 amino acids. The ends were cut back, 5 bases at V and 2 bases at J, with 9 bases in the middle. CDR1 and CDR2 (germline): SGHNT, YENEEA. CDR3 loop: CASSINTNTGELFF. The CDR3 coding sequence is TGTGCCAGCAGCATAAATACAAACACCGGGGAGCTGTTTTTT.

The rearrangement joins TRBV28 to TRBJ2-5; TRBD2 matches 9 bases. The CDR3 is 14 amino acids. The germline gives CDR1 MDHEN, CDR2 SYDVKM. J lost 5 bases, V lost 5 bases, and 6 bases had no gene match. This CDR3 is CASSPLAGRETQYF. CDR3 bases: TGTGCCAGCAGTCCGCTAGCGGGACGGGAGACCCAGTACTTC.

This chain uses TRBV27 with TRBJ1-6; perhaps TRBD1 as D (6 bases). Germline lookup yields CDR1 MNHEY and CDR2 SMNVEV (reference sequence). The CDR3 runs 15 residues. V was shortened by 5 bases and J by 11 bases, with 19 bases between the two germline ends. CDR3 sequence: CASSATTGSFTPLHF. DNA for the CDR3: TGTGCCAGCAGTGCTACGACAGGTTCCTTTACACCCCTCCACTTT.

The chain joins TRBV19 to TRBJ1-5; TRBD1 agrees at 7 bases. V dropped 5 bases and J dropped 4; count of bases not matched to a gene: 5. Germline V lookup: CDR1 LNHDA, CDR2 SQIVND (reference sequence). The length of the CDR3 is 14 residues. The DNA for the CDR3 is TGTGCCAGTAGTGCCAGACAGGGTAATCAGCCCCAGCATTTT. It encodes CASSARQGNQPQHF.

The chain links TRBV30 to TRBJ1-2, with TRBD1 matching over 8 bases. The CDR3 runs to 12 residues. V was pared by 1 base and J by 6 bases, with 1 base of the junction left unmatched. Looked up from germline, CDR1 is GTSNPN and CDR2 is SVGIG (reference sequence). Written as DNA, the CDR3 is TGTGCCTGGAGTGCAGGGGGCAATGGCTACACCTTC. It yields the protein CAWSAGGNGYTF. The full variable domain, its missing parts supplied by reference TRBV30 and TRBJ1-2, is SQTIHQWPATLVQPVGSPLSLECTVEGTSNPNLYWYRQAAGRGLQLLFYSVGIGQISSEVPQNLSASRPQDRQFILSSKKLLLSDSGFYLCAWSAGGNGYTFGSGTRLTVV.

The CDR3 DNA follows: TGTGCCAGCAGCTCCAAGGGGACTTCTAATGAGCAGTTCTTC. It translates to CASSSKGTSNEQFF. The chain has TRBV9 and TRBJ2-1, with D tentatively TRBD2 (6 bases). Trimming removed 4 bases from V and 7 bases from J, with 15 bases in between. The length of the CDR3 is 14 residues. Germline CDR1 and CDR2: SGDLS and YYNGEE.

This chain links TRBV18 with TRBJ2-7; 9 bases fit TRBD1. Per germline, CDR1 KGHSH and CDR2 LQKENI. The CDR3 totals 15 residues. Trimming removed 2 bases from V and 2 bases from J; junction bases left unmatched: 4. For the CDR3, the DNA is TGTGCCAGCTCACCATCGGGACAGGGTCCCTACGAGCAGTACTTC. This gives the protein CASSPSGQGPYEQYF.

The rearrangement joins TRBV11-1 to TRBJ2-7, with D perhaps TRBD2 (5 bases). This CDR3 has 12 amino acids. The germline V and J ends were trimmed by 5 bases and 6 bases, with 11 bases remaining between them. The germline V gene has CDR1 SGHAT and CDR2 FQDESV (reference sequence). CDR3: CASSPGGFEQYF. The CDR3, as DNA: TGTGCCAGCAGCCCCGGCGGGTTCGAGCAGTACTTC.

This chain joins TRBV4-3 and TRBJ2-7; TRBD2 agrees at 7 bases. The V gene's germline CDR1 is LGHNA and CDR2 YSLEER. V was clipped by 0 bases and J by 2 bases; unmatched bases: 4. The CDR3 runs 15 residues. The CDR3 DNA reads TGCGCCAGCAGCCAAGAGGTAGGGAGGGCCTACGAGCAGTACTTC. Translated, it gives CASSQEVGRAYEQYF.

This sequence joins TRBV6-1 and TRBJ2-5, with TRBD1 matching over 8 bases. The CDR3 sequence is 18 residues long. CDR1 and CDR2 (germline): MNHNS, SASEGT. After removal of 0 bases from V and 5 bases from J, the junction contained 14 bases not matched to a gene. The CDR3 DNA reads TGTGCCAGCAGTGAAGCGACTAGAGGACAGGGAATCTTTGAGACCCAGTACTTC. It encodes CASSEATRGQGIFETQYF.

This chain uses TRBV6-1 with TRBJ1-5; possibly TRBD1 for D (5 bases). V was cut by 7 bases and J by 7 bases, with 14 bases left in between. Germline assignment: CDR1 MNHNS and CDR2 SASEGT. The CDR3 spans 13 residues. The CDR3 region is CASTDGGWQPQHF. The CDR3 bases are TGTGCCAGCACCGACGGGGGGTGGCAGCCCCAGCATTTT.

CDR3 DNA: TGCAGCGGCCTAGCGGGAGGGATCACAGATACGCAGTATTTT. The encoded protein is CSGLAGGITDTQYF. This chain connects TRBV29-1 to TRBJ2-3; 12 bases are a match to TRBD2. Germline loops: CDR1 SQVTM, CDR2 ANQGSEA. After removal of 7 bases from V and 2 bases from J, the junction contained 4 bases not matched to a gene. The CDR3 is made up of 14 amino acids.

CDR3 in amino acids: CASNGASGRKDTQYF. The CDR3 coding sequence is TGTGCCAGCAACGGGGCTAGCGGGAGAAAAGATACGCAGTATTTT. The chain combines TRBV2 with TRBJ2-3; 10 nucleotides match TRBD2. V trimming: 7 bases; J trimming: 5 bases; junction bases outside the gene matches: 9. The CDR3 spans 15 residues. Germline-derived CDR1 and CDR2 are SNHLY and FYNNEI. Looking up the rest from reference TRBV2 and TRBJ2-3 gives the full variable domain: EPEVTQTPSHQVTQMGQEVILRCVPISNHLYFYWYRQILGQKVEFLVSFYNNEISEKSEIFDDQFSVERPDGSNFTLKIRSTKLEDSAMYFCASNGASGRKDTQYFGPGTRLTVL.

The V gene is TRBV6-5, the J gene TRBJ2-3; D might be TRBD1 (6 bases). Germline V gives CDR1 MNHEY, CDR2 SVGAGI. V was pared by 6 bases and J by 4 bases, with 11 bases between. This CDR3 region has 13 residues. The CDR3 nucleotides are TGTGCCAGCAGGCGGTCAGGGGCAGATACGCAGTATTTT. Translated: CASRRSGADTQYF.

The chain uses TRBV19 and TRBJ2-2; D is unresolved. This CDR3 is 12 amino acids long. Germline CDR1 reads LNHDA; CDR2 reads SQIVND (reference sequence). V was pared by 7 bases and J by 2 bases, with 5 bases between. CDR3 in amino acids: CASTRNTGELFF. In DNA form, the CDR3 reads TGTGCCAGTACGAGAAACACCGGGGAGCTGTTTTTT.